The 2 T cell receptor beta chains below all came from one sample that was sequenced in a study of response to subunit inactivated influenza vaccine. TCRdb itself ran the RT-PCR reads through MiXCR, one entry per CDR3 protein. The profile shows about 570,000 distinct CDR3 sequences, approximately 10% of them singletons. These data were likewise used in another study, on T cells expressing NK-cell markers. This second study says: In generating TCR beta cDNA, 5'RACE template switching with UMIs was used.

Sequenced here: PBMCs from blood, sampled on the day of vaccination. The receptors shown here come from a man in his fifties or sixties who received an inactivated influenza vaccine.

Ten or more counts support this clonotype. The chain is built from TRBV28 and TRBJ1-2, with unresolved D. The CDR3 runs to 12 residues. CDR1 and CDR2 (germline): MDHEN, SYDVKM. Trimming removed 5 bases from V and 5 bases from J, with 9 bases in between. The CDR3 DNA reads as TGTGCCAGCAGTAAAATCCTTTATGGCTACACCTTC. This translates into CASSKILYGYTF.

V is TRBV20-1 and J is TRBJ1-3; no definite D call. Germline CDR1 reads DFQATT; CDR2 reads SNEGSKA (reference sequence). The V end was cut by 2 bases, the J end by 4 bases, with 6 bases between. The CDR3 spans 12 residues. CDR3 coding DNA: TGCAGTGCTAGACTTCCCGGAAACACCATATATTTT. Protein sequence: CSARLPGNTIYF.